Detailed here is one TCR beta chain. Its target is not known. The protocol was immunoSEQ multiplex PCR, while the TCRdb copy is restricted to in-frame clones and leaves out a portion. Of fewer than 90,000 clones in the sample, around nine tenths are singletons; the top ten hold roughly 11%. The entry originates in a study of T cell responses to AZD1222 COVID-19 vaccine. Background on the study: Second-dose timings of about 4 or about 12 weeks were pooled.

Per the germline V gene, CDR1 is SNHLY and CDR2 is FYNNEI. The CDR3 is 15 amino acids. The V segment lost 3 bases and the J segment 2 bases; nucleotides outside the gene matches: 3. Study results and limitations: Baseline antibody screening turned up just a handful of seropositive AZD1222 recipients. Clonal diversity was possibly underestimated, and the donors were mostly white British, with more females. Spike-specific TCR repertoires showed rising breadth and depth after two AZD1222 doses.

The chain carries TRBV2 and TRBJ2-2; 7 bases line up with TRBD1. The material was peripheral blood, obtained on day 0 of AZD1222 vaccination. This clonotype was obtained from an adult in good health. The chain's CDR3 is CASSERQGNTGELFF. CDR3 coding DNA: TGTGCCAGCAGTGAGAGACAGGGAAACACCGGGGAGCTGTTTTTT.